These 8 T cell receptor beta chains were sequenced from one sample in a study of blood T cell dynamics during melanoma immunotherapy. Time point: week 3, after first cycle of checkpoint inhibitor. Libraries were prepared by immunoSEQ multiplex PCR; TCRdb keeps only in-frame clonotypes and omits some of them. The sample holds 25,000 to 30,000 clones, approximately 88% seen once. Material: blood, obtained from a patient treated with checkpoint blockade. The source is a human donor with melanoma.

This chain joins TRBV28 and TRBJ1-1; D gene ambiguous. The CDR3 covers 17 residues. CDR1 is MDHEN, CDR2 SYDVKM, per germline. V was trimmed by 7 bases and J by 4 bases, leaving 25 bases between them. The DNA of the CDR3 is TGTGCCAGCACCAGGAACGAGGGTGGGCCTTTTTCCACTGAAGCTTTCTTT. This codes for CASTRNEGGPFSTEAFF.

V usage is TRBV6-5 and J usage is TRBJ1-1; a weak D match, TRBD1 (5 bases). Trimming removed 5 bases at V and 1 base at J, with 8 bases between. The CDR3 spans 13 residues. Germline CDR1 and CDR2: MNHEY and SVGAGI. CDR3 region: CASSLTGNTEAFF. CDR3 coding DNA: TGTGCCAGCAGTCTTACAGGGAACACTGAAGCTTTCTTT.

This rearrangement joins TRBV11-3 to TRBJ2-1; TRBD2 agrees at 9 bases. The CDR3 has 16 residues. Germline trimming cut 3 bases from V and 4 bases from J; bases unmatched to any gene: 7. The germline CDR1 and CDR2 sequences are SGHNT and YENEEA. The CDR3 DNA follows: TGTGCCAGCAGCTTGTCGGCTAGCGGGGTTTACAATGAGCAGTTCTTC. Encoded protein: CASSLSASGVYNEQFF.

The J gene is TRBJ2-3, the V gene TRBV5-1, with 7 bases that match TRBD1. The CDR3 runs 15 residues. CDR1 is SGHRS, CDR2 YFSETQ, per germline. V shed 5 bases, J shed 1 base, and the junction held 7 bases outside the gene matches. The CDR3 loop is CASRTGNSRTDTQYF. The CDR3 nucleotides are TGCGCCAGCAGGACAGGGAATTCTCGCACAGATACGCAGTATTTT.

The rearrangement joins TRBV5-1 to TRBJ1-6; TRBD1 might be the D (5 bases). Germline loops: CDR1 SGHRS, CDR2 YFSETQ. V shed 4 bases and J shed 8 bases, with 13 bases lying between them. The CDR3 consists of 14 residues. The CDR3 loop is CASSAGDGYSPLHF. DNA for the CDR3: TGCGCCAGCAGCGCGGGGGACGGATATTCACCCCTCCACTTT.

The chain carries TRBV7-9 and TRBJ1-5; no firm D call. The CDR3 sequence is 13 residues long. Per germline, CDR1 SEHNR and CDR2 FQNEAQ (reference sequence). Trimming pared 5 bases from V and 5 bases from J, leaving 10 bases between. The CDR3 protein is CASSLGTYQPQHF. CDR3 sequence (DNA): TGTGCCAGCAGCCTCGGAACCTATCAGCCCCAGCATTTT.

The rearrangement uses TRBV5-5 and TRBJ1-2; 10 positions match TRBD1. V trimming: 3 bases; J trimming: 7 bases; junction bases outside the gene matches: 12. The CDR3 spans 16 residues. The germline CDR1 and CDR2 sequences are SGHKS and YYEKEE (reference sequence). CDR3 loop: CASSSGLGQGMFGYTF. CDR3 nucleotides: TGTGCCAGCAGCTCCGGGCTGGGACAGGGGATGTTTGGCTACACCTTC.

This clone was seen more than once but under ten times. V and J are TRBV11-3 and TRBJ1-1; 7 bases agree with TRBD1. Per germline, CDR1 SGHNT and CDR2 YENEEA. The CDR3 runs 13 residues. After removal of 5 bases from V and 4 bases from J, the junction contained 4 bases not matched to a gene. For the CDR3, the DNA is TGTGCCAGCAGCACAGGGGTGGGCACTGAAGCTTTCTTT. Translated: CASSTGVGTEAFF.